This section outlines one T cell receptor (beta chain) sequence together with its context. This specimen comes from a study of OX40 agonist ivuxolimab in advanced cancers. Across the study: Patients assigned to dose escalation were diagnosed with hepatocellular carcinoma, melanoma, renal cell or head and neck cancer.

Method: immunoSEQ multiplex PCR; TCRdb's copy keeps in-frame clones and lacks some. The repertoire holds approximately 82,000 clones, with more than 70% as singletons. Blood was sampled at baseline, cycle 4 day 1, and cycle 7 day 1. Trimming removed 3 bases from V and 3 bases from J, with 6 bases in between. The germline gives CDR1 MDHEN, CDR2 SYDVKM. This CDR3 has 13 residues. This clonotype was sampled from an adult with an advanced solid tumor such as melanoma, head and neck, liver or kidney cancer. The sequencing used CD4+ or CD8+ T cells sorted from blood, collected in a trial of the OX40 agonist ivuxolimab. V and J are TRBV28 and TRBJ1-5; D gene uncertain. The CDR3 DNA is TGTGCCAGCAGTTTTTATGACAATCAGCCCCAGCATTTT. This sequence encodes CASSFYDNQPQHF.